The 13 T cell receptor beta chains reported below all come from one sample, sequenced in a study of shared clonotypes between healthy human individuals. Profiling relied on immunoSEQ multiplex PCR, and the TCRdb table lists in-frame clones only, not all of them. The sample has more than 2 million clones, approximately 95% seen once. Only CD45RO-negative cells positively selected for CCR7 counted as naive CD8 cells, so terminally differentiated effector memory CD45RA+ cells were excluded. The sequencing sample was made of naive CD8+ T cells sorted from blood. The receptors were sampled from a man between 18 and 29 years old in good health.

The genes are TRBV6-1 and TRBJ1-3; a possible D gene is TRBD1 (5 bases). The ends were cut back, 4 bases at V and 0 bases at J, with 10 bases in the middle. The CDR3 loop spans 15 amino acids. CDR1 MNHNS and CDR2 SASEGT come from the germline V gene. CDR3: CASSVDRISGNTIYF. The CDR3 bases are TGTGCCAGCAGTGTCGACAGAATCTCTGGAAACACCATATATTTT.

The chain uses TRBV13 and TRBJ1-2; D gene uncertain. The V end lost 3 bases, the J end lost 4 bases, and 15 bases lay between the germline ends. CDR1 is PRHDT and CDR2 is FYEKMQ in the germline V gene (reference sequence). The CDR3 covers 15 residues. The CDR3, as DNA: TGTGCCAGCAGCTTTGGTCAGGAAGGCGTCTATGGCTACACCTTC. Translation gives CASSFGQEGVYGYTF.

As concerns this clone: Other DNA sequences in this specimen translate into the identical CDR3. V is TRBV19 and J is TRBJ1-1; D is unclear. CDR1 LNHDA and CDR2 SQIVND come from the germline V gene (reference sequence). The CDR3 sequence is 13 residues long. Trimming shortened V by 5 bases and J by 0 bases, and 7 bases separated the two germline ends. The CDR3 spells CASSLTLNTEAFF. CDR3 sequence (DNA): TGTGCCAGTAGTCTTACTTTGAACACTGAAGCTTTCTTT.

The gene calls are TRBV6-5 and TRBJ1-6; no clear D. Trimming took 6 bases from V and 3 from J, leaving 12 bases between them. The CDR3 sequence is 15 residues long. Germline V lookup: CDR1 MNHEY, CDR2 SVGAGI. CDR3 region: CASSQTQDYNSPLHF. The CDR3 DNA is TGTGCCAGCAGCCAAACCCAAGACTATAATTCACCCCTCCACTTT.

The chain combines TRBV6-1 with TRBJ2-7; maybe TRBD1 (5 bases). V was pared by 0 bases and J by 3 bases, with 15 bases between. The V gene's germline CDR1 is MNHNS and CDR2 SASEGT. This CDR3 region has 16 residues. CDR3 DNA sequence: TGTGCCAGCAGTGAAGCGTACTTGGACACCAACTACGAGCAGTACTTC. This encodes CASSEAYLDTNYEQYF.

The CDR3 reads CASRPLTGGPPEQFF. CDR3 bases: TGCGCCAGCAGACCACTAACGGGGGGACCACCGGAGCAGTTCTTC. The chain is built from TRBV5-1 and TRBJ2-1, with 7 nucleotides matching TRBD2. The CDR3 is 15 residues long. The V gene end was trimmed by 5 bases and the J gene end by 10 bases; junction bases not matched to a gene: 15. Germline V gene sequence: CDR1 SGHRS, CDR2 YFSETQ.

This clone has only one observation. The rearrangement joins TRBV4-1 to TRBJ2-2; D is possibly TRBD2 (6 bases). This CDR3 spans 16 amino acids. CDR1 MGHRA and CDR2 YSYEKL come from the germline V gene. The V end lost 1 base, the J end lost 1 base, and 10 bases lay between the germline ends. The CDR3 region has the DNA TGCGCCAGCAGCCAAGTCTTTAGCGGGAACACCGGGGAGCTGTTTTTT. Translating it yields CASSQVFSGNTGELFF.

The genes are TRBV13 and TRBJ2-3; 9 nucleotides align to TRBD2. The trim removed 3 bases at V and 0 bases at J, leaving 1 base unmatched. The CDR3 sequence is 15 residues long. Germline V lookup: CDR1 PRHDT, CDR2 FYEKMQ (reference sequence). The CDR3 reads CASSFSGGSTDTQYF. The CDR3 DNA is TGTGCCAGCAGCTTTAGCGGGGGAAGCACAGATACGCAGTATTTT. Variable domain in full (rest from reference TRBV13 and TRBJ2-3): AAGVIQSPRHLIKEKRETATLKCYPIPRHDTVYWYQQGPGQDPQFLISFYEKMQSDKGSIPDRFSAQQFSDYHSELNMSSLELGDSALYFCASSFSGGSTDTQYFGPGTRLTVL.

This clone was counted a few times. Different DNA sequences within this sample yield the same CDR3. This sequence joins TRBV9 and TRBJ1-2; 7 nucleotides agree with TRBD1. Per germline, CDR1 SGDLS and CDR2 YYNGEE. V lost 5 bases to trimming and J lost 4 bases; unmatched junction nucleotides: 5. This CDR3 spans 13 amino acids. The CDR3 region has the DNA TGTGCCAGCAGTGGGACAGATCCCTATGGCTACACCTTC. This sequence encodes CASSGTDPYGYTF.

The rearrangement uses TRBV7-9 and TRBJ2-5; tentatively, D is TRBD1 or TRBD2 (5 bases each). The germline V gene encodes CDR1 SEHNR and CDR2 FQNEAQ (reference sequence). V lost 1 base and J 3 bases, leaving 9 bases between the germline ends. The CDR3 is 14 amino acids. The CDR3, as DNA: TGTGCCAGCAGCTTAGGGGGGTTGGAAGAGACCCAGTACTTC. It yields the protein CASSLGGLEETQYF.

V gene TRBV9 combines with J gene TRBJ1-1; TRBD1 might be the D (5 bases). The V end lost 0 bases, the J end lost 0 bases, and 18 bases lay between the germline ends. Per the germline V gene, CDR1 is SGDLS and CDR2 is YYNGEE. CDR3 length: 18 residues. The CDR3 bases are TGTGCCAGCAGCGTAGACACCCGGGACGGCTTTTTGAACACTGAAGCTTTCTTT. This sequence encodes CASSVDTRDGFLNTEAFF.

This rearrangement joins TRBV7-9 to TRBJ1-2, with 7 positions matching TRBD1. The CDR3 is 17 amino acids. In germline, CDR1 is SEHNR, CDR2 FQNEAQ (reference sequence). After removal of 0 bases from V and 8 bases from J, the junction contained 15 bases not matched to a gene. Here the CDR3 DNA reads TGTGCCAGCAGCTTAGCCGGGACAGCTCTATTATTCGACGGCTACACCTTC. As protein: CASSLAGTALLFDGYTF.

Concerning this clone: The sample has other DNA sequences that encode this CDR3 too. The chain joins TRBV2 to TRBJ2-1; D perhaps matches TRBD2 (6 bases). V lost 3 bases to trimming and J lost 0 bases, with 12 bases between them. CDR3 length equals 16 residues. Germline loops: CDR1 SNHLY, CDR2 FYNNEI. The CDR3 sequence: CASSESSGSSYNEQFF. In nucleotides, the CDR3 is TGTGCCAGCAGTGAGAGTAGCGGCAGCTCCTACAATGAGCAGTTCTTC.